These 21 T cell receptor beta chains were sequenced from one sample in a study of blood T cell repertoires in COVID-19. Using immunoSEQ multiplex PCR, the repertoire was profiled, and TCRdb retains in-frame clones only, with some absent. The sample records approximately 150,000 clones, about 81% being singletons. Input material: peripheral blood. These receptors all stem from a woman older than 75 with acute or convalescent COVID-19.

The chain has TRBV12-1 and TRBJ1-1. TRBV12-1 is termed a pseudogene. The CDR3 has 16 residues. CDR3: CASSDLEIMGETEAFF. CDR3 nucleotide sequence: TGTGCCAGCAGCGATTTGGAAATCATGGGAGAGACTGAAGCTTTCTTT.

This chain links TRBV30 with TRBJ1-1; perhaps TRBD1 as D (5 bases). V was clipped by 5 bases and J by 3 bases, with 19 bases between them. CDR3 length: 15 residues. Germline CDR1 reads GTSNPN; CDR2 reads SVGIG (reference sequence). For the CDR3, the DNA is TGTGCCTGGTCTGTACTTCTGGCGGGGGACACTGAAGCTTTCTTT. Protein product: CAWSVLLAGDTEAFF. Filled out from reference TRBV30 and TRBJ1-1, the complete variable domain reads SQTIHQWPATLVQPVGSPLSLECTVEGTSNPNLYWYRQAAGRGLQLLFYSVGIGQISSEVPQNLSASRPQDRQFILSSKKLLLSDSGFYLCAWSVLLAGDTEAFFGQGTRLTVV.

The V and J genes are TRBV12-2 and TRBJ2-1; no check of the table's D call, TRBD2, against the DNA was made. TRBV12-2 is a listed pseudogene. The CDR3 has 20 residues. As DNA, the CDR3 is TGTGCAAGTCGCTTAGCGCCGGGACTAGCGGGAGGAGGGGGGACGTATGAGCAGTTCTTC. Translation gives CASRLAPGLAGGGGTYEQFF.

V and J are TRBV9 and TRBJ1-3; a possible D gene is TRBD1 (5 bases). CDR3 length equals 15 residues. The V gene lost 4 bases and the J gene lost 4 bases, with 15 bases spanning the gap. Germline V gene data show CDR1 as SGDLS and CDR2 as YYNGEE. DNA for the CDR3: TGTGCCAGCAGCCCTCTCGGCGGGGACGGAAACACCATATATTTT. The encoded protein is CASSPLGGDGNTIYF.

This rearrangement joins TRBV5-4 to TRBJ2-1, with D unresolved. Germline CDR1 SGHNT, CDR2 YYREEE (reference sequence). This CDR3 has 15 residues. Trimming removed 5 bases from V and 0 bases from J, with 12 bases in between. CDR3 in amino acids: CASSYYESSYNEQFF. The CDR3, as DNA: TGTGCCAGCAGTTATTACGAGAGCTCCTACAATGAGCAGTTCTTC.

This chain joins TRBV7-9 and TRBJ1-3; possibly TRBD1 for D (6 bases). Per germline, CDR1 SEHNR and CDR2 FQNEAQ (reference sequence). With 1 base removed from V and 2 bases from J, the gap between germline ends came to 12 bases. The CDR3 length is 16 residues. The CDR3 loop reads CASSLGDILTGNTIYF. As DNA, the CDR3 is TGTGCCAGCAGCTTAGGGGACATACTGACTGGAAACACCATATATTTT.

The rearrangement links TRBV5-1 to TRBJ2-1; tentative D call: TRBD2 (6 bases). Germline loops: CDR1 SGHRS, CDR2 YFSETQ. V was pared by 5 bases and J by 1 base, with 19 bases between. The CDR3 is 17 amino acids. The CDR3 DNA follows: TGCGCCAGCAGGCCAGGAGGAGGGTTCAGTTCCTACAATGAGCAGTTCTTC. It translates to CASRPGGGFSSYNEQFF.

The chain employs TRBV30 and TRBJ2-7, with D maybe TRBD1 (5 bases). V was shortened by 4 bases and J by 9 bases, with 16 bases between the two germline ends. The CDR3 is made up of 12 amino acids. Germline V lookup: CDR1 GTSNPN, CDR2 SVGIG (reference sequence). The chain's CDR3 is CAWKSQGVLQYF. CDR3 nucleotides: TGTGCCTGGAAATCACAAGGGGTTTTGCAGTACTTC.

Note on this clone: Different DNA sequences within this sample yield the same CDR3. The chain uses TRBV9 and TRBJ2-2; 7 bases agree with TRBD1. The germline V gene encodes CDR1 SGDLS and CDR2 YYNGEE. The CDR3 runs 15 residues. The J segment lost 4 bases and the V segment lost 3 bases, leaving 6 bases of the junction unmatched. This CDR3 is CASSGSQGRTGELFF. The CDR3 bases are TGTGCCAGCAGCGGCTCACAGGGGCGCACCGGGGAGCTGTTTTTT.

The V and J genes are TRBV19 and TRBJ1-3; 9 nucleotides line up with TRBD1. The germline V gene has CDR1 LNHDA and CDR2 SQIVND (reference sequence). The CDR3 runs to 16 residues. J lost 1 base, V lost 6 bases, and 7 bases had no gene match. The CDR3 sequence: CASRDRGLGSGNTIYF. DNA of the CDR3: TGTGCCAGTAGGGACAGGGGCTTGGGGTCTGGAAACACCATATATTTT.

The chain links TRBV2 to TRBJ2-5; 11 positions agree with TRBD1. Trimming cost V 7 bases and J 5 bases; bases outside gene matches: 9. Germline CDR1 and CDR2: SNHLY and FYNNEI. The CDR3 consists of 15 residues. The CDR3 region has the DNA TGTGCCAGCATGGGGACAGGGGGAAAAGGGGAGACCCAGTACTTC. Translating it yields CASMGTGGKGETQYF.

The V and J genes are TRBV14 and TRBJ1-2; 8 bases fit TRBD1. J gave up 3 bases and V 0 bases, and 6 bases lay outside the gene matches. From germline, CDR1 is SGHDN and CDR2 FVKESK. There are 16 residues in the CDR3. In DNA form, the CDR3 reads TGTGCCAGCAGCCAAGAGTCAACAGGGGGAGACTATGGCTACACCTTC. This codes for CASSQESTGGDYGYTF. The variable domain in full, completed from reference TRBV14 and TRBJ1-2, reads EAGVTQFPSHSVIEKGQTVTLRCDPISGHDNLYWYRRVMGKEIKFLLHFVKESKQDESGMPNNRFLAERTGGTYSTLKVQPAELEDSGVYFCASSQESTGGDYGYTFGSGTRLTVV.

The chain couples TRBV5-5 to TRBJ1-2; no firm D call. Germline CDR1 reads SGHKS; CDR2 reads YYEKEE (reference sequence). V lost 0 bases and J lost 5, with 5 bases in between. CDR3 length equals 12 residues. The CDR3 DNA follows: TGTGCCAGCAGCTTGGGTTCATATGGCTACACCTTC. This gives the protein CASSLGSYGYTF.

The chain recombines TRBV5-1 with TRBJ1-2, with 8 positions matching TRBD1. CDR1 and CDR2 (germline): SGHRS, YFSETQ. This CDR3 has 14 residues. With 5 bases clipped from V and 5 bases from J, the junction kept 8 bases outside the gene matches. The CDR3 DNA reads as TGCGCCAGCAGGTGGCCGGGACAGGCATATGGCTACACCTTC. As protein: CASRWPGQAYGYTF.

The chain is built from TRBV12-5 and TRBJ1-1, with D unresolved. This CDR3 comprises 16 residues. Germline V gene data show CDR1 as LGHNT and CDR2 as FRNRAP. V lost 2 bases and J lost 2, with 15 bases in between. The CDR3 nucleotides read TGTGCTAGTGGTTTGCCTTTTGGGCAGGCTAACACTGAAGCTTTCTTT. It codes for CASGLPFGQANTEAFF. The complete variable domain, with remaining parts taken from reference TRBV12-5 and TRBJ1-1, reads DARVTQTPRHKVTEMGQEVTMRCQPILGHNTVFWYRQTMMQGLELLAYFRNRAPLDDSGMPKDRFSAEMPDATLATLKIQPSEPRDSAVYFCASGLPFGQANTEAFFGQGTRLTVV.

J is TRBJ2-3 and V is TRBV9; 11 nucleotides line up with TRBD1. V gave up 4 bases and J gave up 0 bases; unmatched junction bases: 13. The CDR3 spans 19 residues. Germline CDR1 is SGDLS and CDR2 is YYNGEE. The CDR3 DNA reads TGTGCCAGCAGCCCCTGGGGGGGACAGGGGGTTTCTAGCACAGATACGCAGTATTTT. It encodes CASSPWGGQGVSSTDTQYF.

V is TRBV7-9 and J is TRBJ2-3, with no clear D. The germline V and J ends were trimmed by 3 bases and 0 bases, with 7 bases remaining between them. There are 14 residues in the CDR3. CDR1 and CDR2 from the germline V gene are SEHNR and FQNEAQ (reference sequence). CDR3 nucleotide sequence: TGTGCCAGCAGCTTCTCCGGGAGCACAGATACGCAGTATTTT. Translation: CASSFSGSTDTQYF.

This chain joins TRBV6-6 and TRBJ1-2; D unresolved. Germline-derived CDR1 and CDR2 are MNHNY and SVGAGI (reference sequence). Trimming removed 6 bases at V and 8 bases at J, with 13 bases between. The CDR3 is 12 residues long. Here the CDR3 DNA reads TGTGCCAGCAGGCCCCCTACGGGGGGCTACACCTTC. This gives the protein CASRPPTGGYTF.

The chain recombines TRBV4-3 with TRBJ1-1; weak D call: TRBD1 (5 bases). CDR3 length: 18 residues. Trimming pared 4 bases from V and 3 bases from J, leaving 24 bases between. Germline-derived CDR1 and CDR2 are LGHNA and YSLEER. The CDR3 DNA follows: TGCGCCAGCAGCCCGGAGGGGAGGGATCACATATTCGACACTGAAGCTTTCTTT. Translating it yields CASSPEGRDHIFDTEAFF.

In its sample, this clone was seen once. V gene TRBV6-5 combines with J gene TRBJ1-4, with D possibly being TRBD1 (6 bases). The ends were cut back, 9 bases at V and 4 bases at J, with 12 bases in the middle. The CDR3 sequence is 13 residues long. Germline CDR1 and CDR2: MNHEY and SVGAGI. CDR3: CASTEGDNEKLFF. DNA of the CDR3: TGTGCCAGTACAGAGGGGGATAATGAAAAACTGTTTTTT.

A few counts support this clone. The CDR3 region is CASSYQGQGAYEQYF. The CDR3 DNA sequence: TGTGCCAGCAGTTACCAGGGACAGGGGGCGTACGAGCAGTACTTC. The V and J genes are TRBV6-5 and TRBJ2-7, with 12 bases lining up with TRBD1. This CDR3 comprises 15 residues. The germline V gene has CDR1 MNHEY and CDR2 SVGAGI. V lost 2 bases, J lost 4 bases, and 3 bases stayed unmatched.